The clone carrying this T cell receptor (beta chain) was seen a handful of times. In the library, each TCR cDNA molecule bore its own unique molecular identifier. TCRdb analysed the 5' RACE reads with MiXCR anew, one entry per CDR3 protein. The repertoire consists of around 92,000 distinct CDR3 sequences, with roughly 12% occurring once and the leading ten covering just over 40%. Time point here: sample taken at primary tumor resection. TCRs were sequenced from unsorted whole RNA of tumor, nontumor lung or PBMC. These data belong to a study of spatial heterogeneity in lung cancer. Looking at the study overall: As counted in raw reads, each unique TCR and UMI combination appeared more than ten times on average.

The CDR3 runs to 12 residues. In germline, CDR1 is SGHRS, CDR2 YFSETQ. Trimming cost V 4 bases and J 11 bases; bases outside gene matches: 5. Sequences were derived from PBMCs, sampled at surgery. The rearrangement links TRBV5-1 to TRBJ2-2; 7 bases line up with TRBD1. The receptor was derived from a male donor with early-stage non-small cell lung cancer. CDR3 bases: TGCGCCAGCAGCCATGGACAGGCTGAGCTGTTTTTT. Protein: CASSHGQAELFF.